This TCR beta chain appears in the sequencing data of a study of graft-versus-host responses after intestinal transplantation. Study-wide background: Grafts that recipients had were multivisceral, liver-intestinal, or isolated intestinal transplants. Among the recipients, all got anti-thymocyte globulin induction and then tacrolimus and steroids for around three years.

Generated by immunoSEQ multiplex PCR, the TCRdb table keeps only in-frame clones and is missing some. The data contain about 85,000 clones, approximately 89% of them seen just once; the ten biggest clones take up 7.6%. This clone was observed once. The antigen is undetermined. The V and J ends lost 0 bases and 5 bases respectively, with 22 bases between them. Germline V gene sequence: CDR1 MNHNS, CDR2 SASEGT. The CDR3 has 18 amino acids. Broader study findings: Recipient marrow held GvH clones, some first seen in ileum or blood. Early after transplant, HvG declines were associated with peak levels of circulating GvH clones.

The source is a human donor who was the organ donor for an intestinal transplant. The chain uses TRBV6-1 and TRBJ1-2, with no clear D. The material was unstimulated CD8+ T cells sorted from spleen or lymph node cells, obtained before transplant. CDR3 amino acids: CASSEALPFLTRAYGYTF. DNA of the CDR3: TGTGCCAGCAGTGAAGCGCTCCCTTTTTTAACGAGGGCATATGGCTACACCTTC.